The rows below give T cell receptor beta chains drawn from one sample of a study of response to subunit inactivated influenza vaccine. TCRdb ran MiXCR on the RT-PCR reads and lists one entry per CDR3 protein. The sample consists of 400,000 to 650,000 distinct CDR3 sequences, 6.5% to 8% of them appearing once. Sequences were derived from PBMCs from blood, sampled roughly 24 months after vaccination. The source is a man between 50 and 69 years old who received an inactivated influenza vaccine. CDR3s include the opening cysteine and the closing phenylalanine or tryptophan. A D gene is named only where the DNA matches it firmly. Rows give clone size only sometimes, using once, few, many, or a class for an expanded clone.

TRBV6-5	NA	NA	TRBJ1-2	CASSSQGGYGYTF	TGTGCCAGCAGTTCCCAGGGAGGCTATGGCTACACCTTC
TRBV11-2	NA	few	TRBJ1-1	CASSFTGLSNTEAFF	TGTGCCAGCAGCTTCACGGGGCTCTCGAACACTGAAGCTTTCTTT
TRBV2	TRBD1	NA	TRBJ2-7	CASSEGQGVRAYEQYF	TGTGCCAGCAGTGAGGGACAGGGCGTAAGAGCCTACGAGCAGTACTTC
TRBV13	TRBD1	many	TRBJ2-4	CASSEMGQSQYF	TGTGCCAGCAGCGAGATGGGACAGTCTCAGTACTTC
TRBV7-2	TRBD1	many	TRBJ1-1	CASSLTDRGTEAFF	TGTGCCAGCAGCCTTACCGACAGGGGCACTGAAGCTTTCTTT
TRBV18	NA	few	TRBJ2-7	CASSPRQNPYEQYF	TGTGCCAGCTCACCACGACAGAATCCTTACGAGCAGTACTTC
TRBV6-2/TRBV6-3	TRBD2	NA	TRBJ2-2	CASNPVLATGELFF	TGTGCCAGCAACCCGGTACTAGCGACAGGGGAGCTGTTTTTT
TRBV5-1	TRBD2	NA	TRBJ2-7	CASSRQRDFHYEQYF	TGCGCCAGCAGCAGACAGCGGGACTTCCACTACGAGCAGTACTTC
TRBV27	NA	NA	TRBJ1-6	CASSLGAGIDSPLHF	TGTGCCAGCTCGTTGGGGGCTGGTATTGATTCACCCCTCCACTTT
TRBV28	NA	many	TRBJ1-5	CASSLQNNQPQHF	TGTGCCAGCAGTTTGCAGAACAATCAGCCCCAGCATTTT
TRBV28	TRBD2	many	TRBJ2-3	CASSLLAGTSTDTQYF	TGTGCCAGCAGTTTACTAGCGGGAACTAGCACAGATACGCAGTATTTT
TRBV5-1	NA	many	TRBJ2-7	CASTFGGGRSTYEQYF	TGCGCCAGCACCTTTGGGGGTGGGAGGTCAACCTACGAGCAGTACTTC
TRBV6-1	NA	few	TRBJ2-3	CASSDGRGSTDTQYF	TGTGCCAGCAGTGATGGACGGGGCAGCACAGATACGCAGTATTTT
TRBV9	TRBD1	NA	TRBJ1-2	CASSPGQIDGYTF	TGTGCCAGCAGCCCGGGACAGATTGATGGCTACACCTTC
TRBV4-2	NA	few	TRBJ2-2	CASSPPSWGDRTNTGELFF	TGTGCCAGCAGCCCCCCCTCGTGGGGGGACCGAACGAACACCGGGGAGCTGTTTTTT
TRBV25-1	NA	NA	TRBJ2-7	CASSESPSAHYEQYF	TGTGCCAGCAGTGAATCTCCGAGCGCCCACTACGAGCAGTACTTC
TRBV6-2/TRBV6-3	NA	many	TRBJ1-1	CASSRIGMGTEAFF	TGTGCCAGCAGCCGTATAGGGATGGGAACTGAAGCTTTCTTT
TRBV7-2	TRBD2	many	TRBJ2-7	CASSLVAGGIGYEQYF	TGTGCCAGCAGCTTAGTCGCGGGGGGGATCGGGTACGAGCAGTACTTC
TRBV5-6	NA	NA	TRBJ2-7	CASSFSGDEQYF	TGTGCCAGCAGCTTCTCGGGGGACGAGCAGTACTTC
TRBV7-2	NA	many	TRBJ2-1	CASSPAPDNYNEQFF	TGTGCCAGCAGCCCAGCCCCGGACAACTACAATGAGCAGTTCTTC
TRBV5-6	NA	many	TRBJ2-7	CASSGQSYEQYF	TGTGCCAGCAGCGGGCAGTCCTACGAGCAGTACTTC
TRBV9	NA	few	TRBJ2-3	CASSMGTDTQYF	TGTGCCAGCAGTATGGGCACAGATACGCAGTATTTT
TRBV4-3	NA	NA	TRBJ2-6	CASSQGYTAPGANVLTF	TGCGCCAGCAGCCAAGGTTATACAGCCCCTGGGGCCAACGTCCTGACTTTC
TRBV12-3/TRBV12-4	NA	many	TRBJ2-3	CASSLDGFTDTQYF	TGTGCCAGCAGTTTAGACGGCTTCACAGATACGCAGTATTTT
TRBV7-9	NA	NA	TRBJ2-3	CASSYHLSTDTQYF	TGTGCCAGCAGCTATCACCTAAGCACAGATACGCAGTATTTT
TRBV7-3	NA	few	TRBJ2-2	CASSLAGFGTGELFF	TGTGCCAGCAGCTTAGCAGGGTTCGGGACCGGGGAGCTGTTTTTT
TRBV7-2	NA	NA	TRBJ1-4	CASTNRGVAAEYEKLFF	TGTGCCAGCACCAACAGAGGGGTAGCGGCGGAGTATGAAAAACTGTTTTTT
TRBV18	NA	few	TRBJ2-4	CASSPLRDIQYF	TGTGCCAGCTCCCCCTTGCGGGACATTCAGTACTTC
TRBV6-5	TRBD2	few	TRBJ2-5	CASSYPSGAGGETQYF	TGTGCCAGCAGTTACCCCTCTGGGGCGGGAGGAGAGACCCAGTACTTC
TRBV12-3/TRBV12-4	NA	many	TRBJ2-5	CASSQFTGTGETQYF	TGTGCCAGCAGCCAATTCACAGGGACGGGGGAGACCCAGTACTTC
TRBV2	NA	NA	TRBJ2-1	CASNPAGQINEQFF	TGTGCCAGCAACCCAGCGGGACAAATCAATGAGCAGTTCTTC
TRBV4-2	TRBD2	NA	TRBJ2-1	CASRLTSGGENEQFF	TGTGCCAGCAGATTGACTAGCGGGGGGGAGAATGAGCAGTTCTTC
TRBV5-6	NA	few	TRBJ2-7	CASSLEGLVHEQYF	TGTGCCAGCAGCTTGGAAGGGCTAGTCCACGAGCAGTACTTC
TRBV7-8	NA	few	TRBJ2-2	CASSLITRGTGELFF	TGTGCCAGCAGCTTAATAACCCGGGGTACCGGGGAGCTGTTTTTT
TRBV5-6	TRBD2	few	TRBJ2-1	CASSLVLAGGQKQFF	TGTGCCAGCAGCTTGGTTCTAGCGGGGGGGCAGAAGCAGTTCTTC
TRBV12-3/TRBV12-4	TRBD2	many	TRBJ2-1	CASSRDYGEQFF	TGTGCCAGCAGCCGGGACTACGGCGAGCAGTTCTTC
TRBV5-1	NA	many	TRBJ2-3	CASRDGRNTDTQYF	TGCGCCAGCAGGGATGGACGGAACACAGATACGCAGTATTTT
TRBV4-3	NA	few	TRBJ2-2	CASSQVWGFYGELFF	TGCGCCAGCAGCCAAGTTTGGGGGTTTTACGGGGAGCTGTTTTTT
TRBV7-2	NA	few	TRBJ2-5	CASSLESRETQYF	TGTGCCAGCAGCTTAGAGAGCAGAGAGACCCAGTACTTC
TRBV28	NA	many	TRBJ2-5	CASSLGGAGETQYF	TGTGCCAGCAGTTTAGGTGGGGCTGGCGAGACCCAGTACTTC
TRBV20-1	NA	NA	TRBJ2-1	CSARDALGWSYNEQFF	TGCAGTGCTAGAGATGCTCTGGGGTGGTCCTACAATGAGCAGTTCTTC
TRBV24-1	TRBD1	few	TRBJ2-1	CATSDLYGTGLNEQFF	TGTGCCACCAGTGATTTGTATGGGACAGGGCTGAATGAGCAGTTCTTC
TRBV27	NA	few	TRBJ2-2	CASSWETNTGELFF	TGTGCCAGCAGTTGGGAAACGAACACCGGGGAGCTGTTTTTT
TRBV30	NA	few	TRBJ1-1	CAWSRGGFDTEAFF	TGTGCCTGGAGTAGGGGGGGTTTTGACACTGAAGCTTTCTTT
TRBV9	TRBD2	few	TRBJ2-1	CASSASGGSYNEQFF	TGTGCCAGCAGTGCTAGCGGTGGGTCCTACAATGAGCAGTTCTTC
TRBV5-1	TRBD2	NA	TRBJ2-1	CASSFSSGGYYNEQFF	TGCGCCAGCAGCTTCTCAAGCGGGGGGTACTACAATGAGCAGTTCTTC
TRBV6-2/TRBV6-3	TRBD1	NA	TRBJ2-2	CASSYRTGTGDTGELFF	TGTGCCAGCAGTTACAGGACCGGGACAGGTGACACCGGGGAGCTGTTTTTT
TRBV14	NA	few	TRBJ2-1	CASSQGWGKQFF	TGTGCCAGCAGCCAAGGGTGGGGAAAGCAGTTCTTC
TRBV5-1	NA	NA	TRBJ2-7	CASSSQGGSPYEQYF	TGCGCCAGCAGCTCCCAGGGGGGGAGTCCCTACGAGCAGTACTTC
TRBV11-2	NA	few	TRBJ1-5	CASSLAPGSQPQHF	TGTGCCAGCAGCTTAGCCCCAGGTAGTCAGCCCCAGCATTTT
TRBV12-3/TRBV12-4	NA	many	TRBJ1-3	CASSFEVGNTIYF	TGTGCCAGCAGTTTCGAAGTTGGAAACACCATATATTTT
TRBV5-1	TRBD1	few	TRBJ2-7	CASSLDGHRGNEQYF	TGCGCCAGCAGCTTGGACGGGCACAGGGGTAACGAGCAGTACTTC
TRBV28	NA	NA	TRBJ1-2	CASSLGQYGYTF	TGTGCCAGCAGCCTCGGACAGTATGGCTACACCTTC
TRBV4-2	TRBD2	NA	TRBJ2-3	CASSQRGRGTDTQYF	TGTGCCAGCAGCCAACGTGGGAGGGGAACGGATACGCAGTATTTT